The clone carrying this TCR beta chain was counted a few times. Its antigen is unknown. An end of the junction differs from the germline gene, which may be a read error. The data were taken from a study of response to subunit inactivated influenza vaccine. Study findings and constraints: Researchers suggested that each seasonal influenza vaccination recruits few new T cells.

A single record per CDR3 protein comes from TCRdb applying MiXCR to the RT-PCR reads. This sample has a few hundred thousand distinct CDR3 sequences, with roughly a fifth found just once. The V gene's germline CDR1 is SQVTM and CDR2 ANQGSEA. CDR3 length: 19 amino acids. V usage is TRBV29-1 and J usage is TRBJ2-5; the match to TRBD2 covers 10 bases. This sequence was found in a man aged 50-75 years who received an inactivated influenza vaccine. This specimen was PBMCs from blood, taken around 22 months after vaccination. Written as DNA, the CDR3 is TGCAGCGTCGAAGACCAAACCGAGGCTAGCGGGAGCTTCGGAGAGACCCAGTACTTC. Protein product: CSVEDQTEASGSFGETQYF.